Following are 16 T cell receptor beta chains from one sample sequenced in a study of cytomegalovirus exposure and HLA in healthy donors. 13 Jbeta primers and 60 Vbeta primers were used for the PCR. TCRdb's table, derived via immunoSEQ multiplex PCR, lists solely in-frame clones and lacks some. The sample contains 180,000 or so clones, around 76% of which appear only once. Sample: PBMCs. The receptors stem from a man between 40 and 49 years old in good health and CMV-seronegative.

V gene TRBV7-3 combines with J gene TRBJ2-1; a weak D match, TRBD1 (6 bases). Germline assignment: CDR1 SGHTA and CDR2 FQGTGA. Trimming left V 5 bases short and J 7 bases short, with 12 bases between. CDR3 length equals 13 residues. CDR3 sequence reads: CASSRRTDNEQFF. The CDR3 coding sequence is TGTGCCAGCAGCCGACGGACAGATAATGAGCAGTTCTTC.

The chain uses TRBV19 and TRBJ2-3; TRBD2 matches 7 bases. This CDR3 comprises 14 residues. The trim removed 8 bases at V and 2 bases at J, leaving 7 bases unmatched. Germline-derived CDR1 and CDR2 are LNHDA and SQIVND (reference sequence). In DNA, the CDR3 is TGTGCCAGTGGATATCTAGCGGCCACAGATACGCAGTATTTT. Encoded protein: CASGYLAATDTQYF. The full variable domain, in which reference TRBV19 and TRBJ2-3 provide the parts outside the CDR3, is DGGITQSPKYLFRKEGQNVTLSCEQNLNHDAMYWYRQDPGQGLRLIYYSQIVNDFQKGDIAEGYSVSREKKESFPLTVTSAQKNPTAFYLCASGYLAATDTQYFGPGTRLTVL.

Written as DNA, the CDR3 is TGTGCCAGCAGTTCGGACGGGACAGTACGCGCGAACACCGGGGAGCTGTTTTTT. Protein product: CASSSDGTVRANTGELFF. The chain uses TRBV28 and TRBJ2-2; 7 nucleotides agree with TRBD1. CDR1 is MDHEN and CDR2 is SYDVKM in the germline V gene. J lost 0 bases, V lost 4 bases, and 11 bases had no gene match. This CDR3 region has 18 residues.

This clone was counted between two and nine times. The CDR3 DNA sequence: TGTGCCAGCAGCTTATTGGGCCACAGGGATACGCAGTATTTT. Protein sequence: CASSLLGHRDTQYF. The rearrangement uses TRBV11-2 and TRBJ2-3; perhaps TRBD1 as D (5 bases). Looked up from germline, CDR1 is SGHAT and CDR2 is FQNNGV. Trimming stripped 2 bases from V and 6 bases from J, with 12 bases between. The CDR3 is made up of 14 amino acids. The whole variable domain, remainder taken from reference TRBV11-2 and TRBJ2-3, is EAGVAQSPRYKIIEKRQSVAFWCNPISGHATLYWYQQILGQGPKLLIQFQNNGVVDDSQLPKDRFSAERLKGVDSTLKIQPAKLEDSAVYLCASSLLGHRDTQYFGPGTRLTVL.

This chain joins TRBV19 and TRBJ2-1; 8 nucleotides agree with TRBD1. This CDR3 is 14 amino acids long. CDR1 is LNHDA and CDR2 is SQIVND in the germline V gene (reference sequence). The trim removed 5 bases at V and 3 bases at J, leaving 3 bases unmatched. The CDR3 bases are TGTGCCAGTAGTCACAGGGGGAGCTACAATGAGCAGTTCTTC. Translating gives CASSHRGSYNEQFF.

This chain uses TRBV4-3 with TRBJ2-2, with D perhaps TRBD1 (6 bases). The V end lost 0 bases, the J end lost 4 bases, and 12 bases lay between the germline ends. CDR3 size: 16 residues. Germline-derived CDR1 and CDR2 are LGHNA and YSLEER. The chain's CDR3 is CASSQEWGRGTGELFF. DNA of the CDR3: TGCGCCAGCAGCCAAGAATGGGGCAGGGGCACCGGGGAGCTGTTTTTT.

The rearrangement uses TRBV18 and TRBJ2-2; 9 nucleotides line up with TRBD2. Unmatched junction bases numbered 4, after V lost 5 bases and J lost 0 bases. CDR1 is KGHSH and CDR2 is LQKENI in the germline V gene. The CDR3 consists of 16 residues. CDR3 in amino acids: CASSSPSGANTGELFF. Here the CDR3 DNA reads TGTGCCAGCTCATCCCCTAGCGGGGCGAACACCGGGGAGCTGTTTTTT.

The chain is built from TRBV4-3 and TRBJ2-7; a weak D match, TRBD2 (5 bases). The germline gives CDR1 LGHNA, CDR2 YSLEER. The CDR3 is made up of 13 amino acids. V lost 5 bases and J 2 bases, leaving 10 bases between the germline ends. The CDR3 is CASSSSGTYEQYF. CDR3 DNA: TGCGCCAGCAGCTCGTCCGGGACCTACGAGCAGTACTTC.

The chain uses TRBV11-2 and TRBJ1-1; weak D call: TRBD1 (6 bases). The germline gives CDR1 SGHAT, CDR2 FQNNGV. CDR3 length: 14 residues. Trimming cost V 5 bases and J 5 bases, with 15 bases left between them. The DNA for the CDR3 is TGTGCCAGCAGCCAAGGGGGGGCATGGACTGAAGCTTTCTTT. Translation gives CASSQGGAWTEAFF.

The chain joins TRBV7-3 to TRBJ1-2; TRBD1 matches 7 bases. Trimming removed 7 bases from V and 2 bases from J; junction bases left unmatched: 4. The CDR3 runs 13 residues. The germline CDR1 and CDR2 sequences are SGHTA and FQGTGA. The DNA for the CDR3 is TGTGCCAGCAACCTGGACAGGAACTATGGCTACACCTTC. Protein: CASNLDRNYGYTF.

The chain recombines TRBV30 with TRBJ2-3, with TRBD2 identical over 7 bases. Germline loops: CDR1 GTSNPN, CDR2 SVGIG (reference sequence). J gave up 0 bases and V 4 bases, and 13 bases lay outside the gene matches. The length of the CDR3 is 17 residues. The CDR3: CAWTSGRTSGSTDTQYF. In DNA form, the CDR3 reads TGTGCCTGGACGAGCGGACGGACTAGTGGGAGCACAGATACGCAGTATTTT. The full variable domain, completed using reference TRBV30 and TRBJ2-3, is SQTIHQWPATLVQPVGSPLSLECTVEGTSNPNLYWYRQAAGRGLQLLFYSVGIGQISSEVPQNLSASRPQDRQFILSSKKLLLSDSGFYLCAWTSGRTSGSTDTQYFGPGTRLTVL.

This clone turned up a few times. V and J are TRBV28 and TRBJ2-3; D gene unclear. The CDR3 contains 13 residues. CDR1 and CDR2 (germline): MDHEN, SYDVKM. V lost 6 bases to trimming and J lost 6 bases, with 13 bases between them. CDR3 nucleotides: TGTGCCAGCAGCGCCCGAGCCGGGGATACGCAGTATTTT. Its protein product is CASSARAGDTQYF.

V usage is TRBV5-1 and J usage is TRBJ2-5; 13 nucleotides agree with TRBD2. In germline, CDR1 is SGHRS, CDR2 YFSETQ. CDR3 length equals 16 residues. J was trimmed by 2 bases and V by 4 bases; bases with no gene match: 5. The CDR3 loop reads CASSPGLAGAQETQYF. For the CDR3, the DNA is TGCGCCAGCAGCCCAGGACTAGCGGGGGCACAAGAGACCCAGTACTTC.

A few counts support this clone. This chain links TRBV5-6 with TRBJ2-7; D perhaps matches TRBD1 (6 bases). Per the germline V gene, CDR1 is SGHDT and CDR2 is YYEEEE. The CDR3 has 14 amino acids. V was pared by 1 base and J by 3 bases, with 11 bases between. CDR3: CASSLRDNNYEQYF. The CDR3 DNA reads as TGTGCCAGCAGCTTGAGGGACAACAACTACGAGCAGTACTTC.

The V call is TRBV11-2, the J call TRBJ2-7, with 10 bases matching TRBD1. The CDR3 runs 16 residues. Trimming took 5 bases from V and 3 from J; bases not matched to a gene: 10. CDR1 and CDR2 (germline): SGHAT, FQNNGV. The DNA of the CDR3 is TGTGCCAGCAGCCCGATACGCTGGGACAGGGGCTACGAGCAGTACTTC. This gives the protein CASSPIRWDRGYEQYF.

The chain recombines TRBV13 with TRBJ2-7; 7 nucleotides align to TRBD2. The trim removed 5 bases at V and 2 bases at J, leaving 6 bases unmatched. There are 14 residues in the CDR3. CDR1 PRHDT and CDR2 FYEKMQ come from the germline V gene (reference sequence). CDR3 nucleotides: TGTGCCAGCAGCCCCTTCCGGGGGGCCTACGAGCAGTACTTC. This codes for CASSPFRGAYEQYF.